The 10 T cell receptor beta chains presented below share a single source sample, sequenced in a study of control samples from healthy donors and cancer patients. Libraries were prepared by immunoSEQ multiplex PCR; TCRdb keeps only in-frame clonotypes and omits some of them. The repertoire has 150,000 or so clones, approximately 96% of them found once; the top ten carry approximately 6%. Material for sequencing was blood. These receptors all stem from a man aged 35 to 55 in good health.

This chain joins TRBV7-6 and TRBJ2-6; D is uncertain. This CDR3 contains 13 residues. Trimming shortened V by 2 bases and J by 18 bases, and 17 bases separated the two germline ends. Germline V gene sequence: CDR1 SGHVS, CDR2 FNYEAQ. DNA of the CDR3: TGTGCCAGCAGCTTAAGGTTAAAAGGCCTCCCGACTTTC. Amino acids: CASSLRLKGLPTF.

V usage is TRBV25-1 and J usage is TRBJ1-1, with 8 bases lining up with TRBD1. This CDR3 has 15 residues. Unmatched junction bases numbered 8, after V lost 3 bases and J lost 5 bases. Germline V gives CDR1 MGHDK, CDR2 SYGVNS. The chain's CDR3 is CASSDLTGGRTEAFF. The CDR3 DNA reads as TGTGCCAGCAGTGATCTAACAGGGGGGAGGACTGAAGCTTTCTTT.

V gene TRBV25-1 combines with J gene TRBJ2-7; 9 nucleotides match TRBD2. The V gene end was trimmed by 1 base and the J gene end by 6 bases; junction bases not matched to a gene: 7. The CDR3 contains 15 residues. Germline CDR1 reads MGHDK; CDR2 reads SYGVNS. CDR3 sequence: CASSESGTSWAEQYF. CDR3 nucleotide sequence: TGTGCCAGCAGTGAATCCGGGACTAGCTGGGCCGAGCAGTACTTC.

The chain joins TRBV6-5 to TRBJ2-1, with a weak D call TRBD2 (6 bases). The ends were cut back, 4 bases at V and 7 bases at J, with 20 bases in the middle. CDR3 length: 16 residues. The germline gives CDR1 MNHEY, CDR2 SVGAGI. CDR3 in amino acids: CASSSWPPLAPNEQFF. CDR3 sequence (DNA): TGTGCCAGCAGTTCTTGGCCCCCTCTAGCGCCGAATGAGCAGTTCTTC.

This sequence joins TRBV5-1 and TRBJ1-2; D perhaps matches TRBD1 (6 bases). The germline CDR1 and CDR2 sequences are SGHRS and YFSETQ. CDR3 length: 14 amino acids. Trimming took off 4 bases at V and 2 bases at J, with 12 bases between the two ends. Here the CDR3 reads CASSRTEKNYGYTF. The DNA of the CDR3 is TGCGCCAGCAGCCGGACAGAGAAGAACTATGGCTACACCTTC.

This sequence joins TRBV27 and TRBJ1-2; TRBD1 agrees at 12 bases. The germline gives CDR1 MNHEY, CDR2 SMNVEV (reference sequence). Trimming removed 5 bases from V and 6 bases from J; junction bases left unmatched: 13. The CDR3 is 17 residues long. CDR3 sequence reads: CASSITQGQGAFDGYTF. DNA for the CDR3: TGTGCCAGCAGTATAACCCAGGGACAGGGGGCGTTCGATGGCTACACCTTC.

The rearrangement uses TRBV6-5 and TRBJ2-3; D is ambiguous. V was trimmed by 7 bases and J by 6 bases, leaving 8 bases between them. The CDR3 has 11 amino acids. Per the germline V gene, CDR1 is MNHEY and CDR2 is SVGAGI. The CDR3 DNA is TGTGCCAGCATCCTCGGGGATACGCAGTATTTT. Encoded protein: CASILGDTQYF.

This sequence joins TRBV18 and TRBJ2-5; D could derive from TRBD1 or TRBD2 (6 bases each). Trimming took 4 bases from V and 5 from J, leaving 11 bases between them. CDR3 length equals 13 residues. Per the germline V gene, CDR1 is KGHSH and CDR2 is LQKENI. The CDR3 loop reads CASSQQGGETQYF. In DNA form, the CDR3 reads TGTGCCAGCTCACAACAGGGAGGCGAGACCCAGTACTTC.

In nucleotides, the CDR3 is TGTGCCAGTAGTATAGCCGGAAGTTCCTATAATTCACCCCTCCACTTT. Its translation is CASSIAGSSYNSPLHF. The chain is built from TRBV19 and TRBJ1-6; D gene uncertain. Looked up from germline, CDR1 is LNHDA and CDR2 is SQIVND (reference sequence). The CDR3 sequence is 16 residues long. V was cut by 1 base and J by 1 base, with 8 bases left in between. The full variable domain, in which reference TRBV19 and TRBJ1-6 provide the parts outside the CDR3, is DGGITQSPKYLFRKEGQNVTLSCEQNLNHDAMYWYRQDPGQGLRLIYYSQIVNDFQKGDIAEGYSVSREKKESFPLTVTSAQKNPTAFYLCASSIAGSSYNSPLHFGNGTRLTVT.

The rearrangement joins TRBV7-2 to TRBJ1-2; the match to TRBD1 covers 9 bases. J gave up 7 bases and V 2 bases, and 11 bases lay outside the gene matches. CDR3 length equals 16 residues. Germline V gene sequence: CDR1 SGHTA, CDR2 FQGNSA. The CDR3 is CASSLKPDRGKGGYTF. CDR3 bases: TGTGCCAGCAGCTTAAAACCGGACAGGGGTAAAGGTGGCTACACCTTC.